This T cell receptor (beta chain) comes out of a study of T cells after yellow fever vaccination. For TCR, cDNA came from 5'RACE template switching, which added a universal primer site and UMIs. TCRdb redid the calling of the 5' RACE reads with MiXCR, one entry per CDR3 protein. The sample shows a few hundred thousand distinct CDR3 sequences, approximately 9% of them seen only once. This clonotype was detected many times. Its antigen remains unknown. The study's findings and limits: Booster sampling recovered most clones from primary vaccination (around 96% CD4, approximately 90% CD8).

Per germline, CDR1 MNHNS and CDR2 SASEGT. This CDR3 is 13 amino acids long. Trimming cost V 5 bases and J 4 bases, with 11 bases left between them. This sequence was found in a man between 18 and 35 years old who received the YFV17D yellow fever vaccine. Sequencing was performed on PBMCs, taken on the day of the first yellow fever vaccination. The V and J genes are TRBV6-1 and TRBJ2-5; TRBD1 might be the D (6 bases). In DNA, the CDR3 is TGTGCCAGCAGTCGACAGGATGTAGAGACCCAGTACTTC. It encodes CASSRQDVETQYF.